This TCR beta chain was identified during a study of cytomegalovirus exposure and HLA in healthy donors. Broader study findings: A missense DCLRE1C variant was associated with V- and J-gene trimming of TCR beta chains in a later analysis, and an independent cohort replicated the association. Productive status was seen about 90% or about 30% of the time for most TCR beta V segments in an earlier analysis. TCR beta sequences reportedly predicted most subjects' HLA-A and HLA-B alleles accurately.

Regarding this clone: Its antigen is currently unknown.

CDR1 and CDR2 from the germline V gene are ENHRY and SYGVKD. With 2 bases removed from V and 2 bases from J, the gap between germline ends came to 13 bases. The CDR3 sequence is 15 residues long. Use of 60 Vbeta and 13 Jbeta primers characterized the PCR. Only in-frame clones appear in the TCRdb table, and some are missing; sequencing was by immunoSEQ multiplex PCR. The sample lists roughly 100,000 clones; 75% to 85% were seen once. V is TRBV10-3 and J is TRBJ2-7; tentative D call: TRBD2 (5 bases). The TCR originated in a male donor in good health and CMV-seropositive. Sequenced: PBMCs. CDR3 residues: CAISEPGESAYEQYF. DNA for the CDR3: TGTGCCATCAGTGAGCCCGGGGAATCGGCCTACGAGCAGTACTTC.